These T cell receptor beta chains were read from a single sample in a study of cytomegalovirus exposure and HLA in healthy donors. Data came from immunoSEQ multiplex PCR; TCRdb stores just in-frame clones and leaves some out. The sample shows about 160,000 clones, about three quarters of them seen only once. The material sequenced was PBMCs. The receptors shown here come from a woman in her forties or fifties in good health and CMV-seropositive. The CDR3 runs from the conserved cysteine through the conserved F or W. The D gene is left open where the match is weak. Clone size is not always given. Where it is, it says once, few, many or a class for expanded clones.

>TRBV6-5|.|TRBD2|TRBJ2-1
CASSKLAGGYNEQFF
TGTGCCAGCAGCAAACTAGCGGGAGGGTACAATGAGCAGTTCTTC
>TRBV9|.|.|TRBJ1-6
CASRGAQSNSPLHF
TGTGCCAGCAGGGGGGCGCAGAGTAATTCACCCCTCCACTTT
>TRBV5-1|once|.|TRBJ1-1
CASSPQQGMGTEAFF
TGCGCCAGCAGCCCTCAACAGGGAATGGGAACTGAAGCTTTCTTT
>TRBV7-8|.|.|TRBJ2-1
CASSLTFDEQFF
TGTGCCAGCAGCTTAACTTTCGATGAGCAGTTCTTC
>TRBV2|.|.|TRBJ1-2
CASSYTPNYGYTF
TGTGCCAGCAGTTATACACCTAACTATGGCTACACCTTC
>TRBV19|.|TRBD2|TRBJ2-1
CASTKLAGGLNEQFF
TGTGCCAGTACAAAACTAGCGGGGGGGCTGAATGAGCAGTTCTTC
>TRBV19|.|.|TRBJ1-5
CASSTRYGENQPQHF
TGTGCCAGTAGTACGCGCTACGGGGAAAATCAGCCCCAGCATTTT
>TRBV27|.|.|TRBJ2-2
CASRQGYNTGELFF
TGTGCCAGCAGACAGGGCTATAACACCGGGGAGCTGTTTTTT
>TRBV4-1|few|.|TRBJ1-4
CASSQGWGDRSNEKLFF
TGCGCCAGCAGCCAAGGCTGGGGAGACAGGTCTAATGAAAAACTGTTTTTT
>TRBV28|.|TRBD1|TRBJ1-3
CASSTLAWDRSGNTIYF
TGTGCCAGCAGCACCCTGGCCTGGGACAGATCTGGAAACACCATATATTTT
>TRBV7-8|.|.|TRBJ1-6
CASSLAIKEGYNSPLHF
TGTGCCAGCAGCTTAGCGATTAAGGAGGGGTATAATTCACCCCTCCACTTT
>TRBV7-9|.|.|TRBJ1-3
CASEESSGNTIYF
TGTGCCAGCGAAGAGTCCTCTGGAAACACCATATATTTT
>TRBV2|.|TRBD1|TRBJ1-1
CASSVLGTGMAEAFF
TGTGCCAGCAGTGTTTTGGGGACAGGGATGGCTGAAGCTTTCTTT
>TRBV27|.|.|TRBJ1-1
CASSFGQNTEAFF
TGTGCCAGCAGTTTCGGACAGAACACTGAAGCTTTCTTT
>TRBV6-5|.|.|TRBJ2-1
CASSSSKRNEQFF
TGTGCCAGCAGCTCATCCAAGAGGAATGAGCAGTTCTTC
>TRBV5-4|.|TRBD2|TRBJ2-5
CASRSGGDLGETQYF
TGTGCCAGCAGAAGCGGGGGGGATTTGGGAGAGACCCAGTACTTC
>TRBV11-2|.|.|TRBJ1-2
CASSFTPSGDYGYTF
TGTGCCAGCAGCTTTACGCCATCGGGGGACTATGGCTACACCTTC
>TRBV29-1|.|TRBD1|TRBJ1-2
CSVGQGWYGYTF
TGCAGCGTTGGACAGGGTTGGTATGGCTACACCTTC
>TRBV2|once|TRBD1|TRBJ2-7
CASQRDRDYEQYF
TGTGCCAGCCAGCGGGACAGGGACTACGAGCAGTACTTC
>TRBV10-3|.|TRBD1|TRBJ1-1
CAIMTGTANTEAFF
TGTGCCATCATGACCGGGACAGCCAACACTGAAGCTTTCTTT
>TRBV7-8|.|.|TRBJ1-2
CASSLKGSHIAGGGYTF
TGTGCCAGCAGCTTAAAAGGGTCACATATAGCGGGAGGGGGCTACACCTTC
>TRBV5-1|.|TRBD1|TRBJ2-7
CASGTGTAALEQYF
TGCGCCAGCGGAACCGGGACAGCCGCTTTGGAGCAGTACTTC
>TRBV25-1|.|.|TRBJ1-5
CASSASTGSLYQPQHF
TGTGCCAGCAGTGCCTCAACAGGGTCCCTATATCAGCCCCAGCATTTT
>TRBV19|.|.|TRBJ2-6
CASSKGFGREISGANVLTF
TGTGCCAGTAGTAAGGGATTCGGCAGGGAAATCTCTGGGGCCAACGTCCTGACTTTC
>TRBV28|few|.|TRBJ1-2
CASSLFQGNYGYTF
TGTGCCAGCAGTTTATTCCAGGGAAACTATGGCTACACCTTC
>TRBV28|once|.|TRBJ1-5
CASSLVDRDQPQHF
TGTGCCAGCAGTTTAGTCGATCGAGATCAGCCCCAGCATTTT
>TRBV19|.|.|TRBJ2-3
CASTRGGPLTDTQYF
TGTGCCAGTACAAGAGGGGGTCCTCTCACAGATACGCAGTATTTT
>TRBV27|.|.|TRBJ1-6
CASKAGQYNSPLHF
TGTGCCAGCAAAGCGGGCCAGTATAATTCACCCCTCCACTTT
>TRBV18|.|.|TRBJ1-2
CASSPDRANYGYTF
TGTGCCAGCTCACCGGACAGAGCTAACTATGGCTACACCTTC
>TRBV4-3|.|TRBD1|TRBJ1-2
CASSQAYRGPFGYTF
TGCGCCAGCAGCCAGGCCTACAGGGGGCCCTTTGGCTACACCTTC
>TRBV2|.|TRBD1|TRBJ1-1
CASRGTGGAVNTEAFF
TGTGCCAGCAGGGGGACAGGGGGCGCGGTGAACACTGAAGCTTTCTTT
>TRBV28|.|TRBD1|TRBJ1-1
CASSSTGGGRTEAFF
TGTGCCAGCAGCTCCACAGGGGGCGGACGGACTGAAGCTTTCTTT
>TRBV11-2|.|.|TRBJ2-1
CASSPALRGQRYNEQFF
TGTGCCAGCAGCCCTGCCTTAAGGGGCCAGAGATACAATGAGCAGTTCTTC
>TRBV5-1|.|TRBD1|TRBJ2-3
CASSLIPWTGSSTDTQYF
TGCGCCAGCAGCTTGATACCCTGGACAGGTTCTAGCACAGATACGCAGTATTTT
>TRBV4-1|.|TRBD1|TRBJ2-5
CASSLGTEQETQYF
TGCGCCAGCAGCCTAGGGACAGAGCAAGAGACCCAGTACTTC
>TRBV28|.|.|TRBJ2-5
CASTVRQEETQYF
TGTGCCAGCACCGTGAGACAGGAAGAGACCCAGTACTTC
>TRBV2|.|TRBD2|TRBJ2-1
CARGTLAGGSNEQFF
TGTGCCAGAGGGACACTAGCGGGGGGATCCAATGAGCAGTTCTTC
>TRBV27|.|TRBD1|TRBJ2-5
CASTLSGPGTGEKAQYF
TGTGCCAGCACCTTGAGCGGACCGGGGACAGGGGAGAAGGCCCAGTACTTC
>TRBV11-1|few|.|TRBJ2-7
CASSLVLNGRINEQYF
TGTGCCAGCAGCTTAGTGTTGAACGGGAGAATAAACGAGCAGTACTTC
>TRBV9|.|.|TRBJ2-5
CASSVESGPTVTQYF
TGTGCCAGCAGCGTAGAAAGCGGGCCGACGGTGACCCAGTACTTC
>TRBV6-4|.|.|TRBJ1-2
CASIRTATQRSAF
TGTGCCAGCATCAGGACAGCCACCCAACGTTCCGCCTTC
>TRBV2|.|.|TRBJ2-7
CASSLRYEQYF
TGTGCCAGCAGCCTAAGATACGAGCAGTACTTC
>TRBV4-1|.|TRBD1|TRBJ1-2
CASSLQGARGYTF
TGCGCCAGCAGTCTACAGGGGGCGCGGGGCTACACCTTC
>TRBV23-1|once|.|TRBJ2-4
CASSHRGGEISNIQYF
TGCGCCAGCAGTCACCGCGGCGGGGAGATATCTAACATTCAGTACTTC
>TRBV28|.|.|TRBJ1-3
CASSLPRPGNTIYF
TGTGCCAGCAGTTTACCCAGGCCTGGAAACACCATATATTTT
>TRBV28|.|.|TRBJ1-3
CASTMGGGRNTIYF
TGTGCCAGCACCATGGGGGGGGGTAGAAACACCATATATTTT
>TRBV28|.|.|TRBJ2-7
CASSLRGISYEQYF
TGTGCCAGCAGTTTAAGGGGGATCTCCTACGAGCAGTACTTC
>TRBV2|.|.|TRBJ1-1
CATQAAGTEAFF
TGTGCCACTCAAGCGGCCGGGACTGAAGCTTTCTTT
>TRBV27|.|TRBD1|TRBJ1-2
CASSLIHGTGDGYTF
TGTGCCAGCAGTTTAATTCATGGGACAGGGGATGGCTACACCTTC
>TRBV25-1|.|TRBD1|TRBJ2-7
CASRDRDKQYF
TGTGCCAGCAGGGACAGGGATAAGCAGTACTTC
>TRBV12-5|.|TRBD1|TRBJ2-1
CASGSGTGNNEQFF
TGTGCTAGTGGTTCCGGGACAGGTAACAATGAGCAGTTCTTC
>TRBV19|.|.|TRBJ1-1
CASSEQVNTEAFF
TGTGCCAGTAGTGAACAGGTGAACACTGAAGCTTTCTTT
>TRBV6-5|.|TRBD1|TRBJ1-4
CASSPGTGINEKLFF
TGTGCCAGCAGTCCGGGGACAGGCATTAATGAAAAACTGTTTTTT
>TRBV10-3|.|TRBD1|TRBJ1-1
CAIREGGGRGIGNTEAFF
TGTGCCATCAGGGAGGGAGGGGGCCGGGGTATCGGGAACACTGAAGCTTTCTTT
>TRBV5-1|once|.|TRBJ2-2
CASSLLASRSNTGELFF
TGCGCCAGCAGCTTGTTGGCTAGCAGATCGAACACCGGGGAGCTGTTTTTT
>TRBV30|few|.|TRBJ2-7
CAWNPGYSSYEQYF
TGTGCCTGGAACCCAGGGTATAGCTCCTACGAGCAGTACTTC
>TRBV7-6|.|TRBD1|TRBJ1-2
CASSLDYQGEFGYTF
TGTGCCAGCAGCTTAGATTACCAGGGGGAATTCGGCTACACCTTC
>TRBV2|.|.|TRBJ1-2
CASRNRDPGYTF
TGTGCCAGCAGAAACAGGGACCCAGGCTACACCTTC
>TRBV2|.|.|TRBJ2-5
CAQRTWETQYF
TGTGCCCAGCGGACCTGGGAGACCCAGTACTTC
>TRBV6-5|.|.|TRBJ2-7
CASSYSGGSPSYEQYF
TGTGCCAGCAGTTACTCGGGGGGTAGCCCCAGCTACGAGCAGTACTTC